Reported below is one T cell receptor beta chain. This specimen comes from a study of blood T cell repertoires in COVID-19. TCRdb's copy holds only in-frame clones and misses some; the assay was immunoSEQ multiplex PCR. The table includes under 20,000 clones, approximately 78% detected once. CDR1 is KGHSH and CDR2 is LQKENI in the germline V gene. Trimming at V came to 3 bases and at J to 4 bases, leaving 5 bases not matched to a gene. This CDR3 is built from 14 residues. This receptor was taken from a man aged 55 to 70 with active or convalescent COVID-19. Sequencing was performed on peripheral blood. The rearrangement links TRBV18 to TRBJ2-7, with TRBD1 identical over 8 bases. This CDR3 reads CASSPGTGGYEQYF. The CDR3 nucleotides read TGTGCCAGCTCACCTGGTACAGGGGGGTACGAGCAGTACTTC.